The 15 T cell receptor beta chains listed next were all sequenced from one sample in a study of cytomegalovirus exposure and HLA in healthy donors (dated by TCRdb to about 2017). The library relied on the immunoSEQ multiplex PCR assay. In its TCRdb copy, this immuneACCESS table keeps in-frame sequences only and misses some clones. Where compared with another copy, unresolved V genes explain less than half of these, and the others have no known cause. The sample table holds about 74,000 clones, of which about 93% were seen once. The ten most abundant clones make up approximately 1.5% of the sample. Sample: PBMCs. Source of these receptors: a man between 18 and 35 years old in good health and CMV-seropositive.

The sample holds one count of this clone. The chain has TRBV7-3 and TRBJ1-2; the D is unclear. Germline loops: CDR1 SGHTA, CDR2 FQGTGA. CDR3 length equals 12 residues. V lost 0 bases, J lost 5 bases, and 4 bases lay in between. The CDR3 loop is CASSLTGYGYTF. As DNA, the CDR3 is TGTGCCAGCAGCTTAACCGGGTATGGCTACACCTTC.

CDR3 bases: TGTGCCAGCACCGGGGGGCAGGGACGGCAGTACTTC. Protein sequence: CASTGGQGRQYF. The chain has TRBV2 and TRBJ2-7; perhaps TRBD2 as D (7 bases). The CDR3 consists of 12 residues. V was pared by 7 bases and J by 9 bases, with 16 bases between. CDR1 and CDR2 from the germline V gene are SNHLY and FYNNEI.

This chain uses TRBV10-3 with TRBJ1-1; D might be TRBD1 (5 bases). The CDR3 contains 14 residues. The V gene's germline CDR1 is ENHRY and CDR2 SYGVKD. The V end was cut by 8 bases, the J end by 1 base, with 14 bases between. CDR3: CAIGSDSQNTEAFF. DNA of the CDR3: TGTGCCATCGGATCCGACAGCCAGAACACTGAAGCTTTCTTT.

The V and J genes are TRBV11-2 and TRBJ2-4; 8 bases match TRBD1. The V and J ends lost 4 bases and 7 bases, in that order; junction bases with no gene match: 9. Germline CDR1 SGHAT, CDR2 FQNNGV. This CDR3 spans 15 amino acids. In DNA, the CDR3 is TGTGCCAGCAGCTCAACCAGGACAGGGCAGAACATTCAGTACTTC. It specifies CASSSTRTGQNIQYF.

The chain is built from TRBV30 and TRBJ2-3, with D possibly being TRBD2 (6 bases). Germline V gene data show CDR1 as GTSNPN and CDR2 as SVGIG (reference sequence). The CDR3 covers 15 residues. V was pared by 0 bases and J by 1 base, with 11 bases between. CDR3 loop: CAWSVRASGTDTQYF. The CDR3 DNA is TGTGCCTGGAGTGTACGGGCTAGCGGCACAGATACGCAGTATTTT. Complete variable domain (other parts from reference TRBV30 and TRBJ2-3): SQTIHQWPATLVQPVGSPLSLECTVEGTSNPNLYWYRQAAGRGLQLLFYSVGIGQISSEVPQNLSASRPQDRQFILSSKKLLLSDSGFYLCAWSVRASGTDTQYFGPGTRLTVL.

Written as DNA, the CDR3 is TGTGCCAGCAGCGCGGGACTACAAGAGACCCAGTACTTC. This translates into CASSAGLQETQYF. The chain joins TRBV9 to TRBJ2-5; TRBD2 matches at 7 bases. CDR3 length: 13 residues. Trimming at V came to 3 bases and at J to 2 bases, leaving 1 base not matched to a gene. CDR1 is SGDLS, CDR2 YYNGEE, per germline. The variable domain in full, completed from reference TRBV9 and TRBJ2-5, reads DSGVTQTPKHLITATGQRVTLRCSPRSGDLSVYWYQQSLDQGLQFLIQYYNGEERAKGNILERFSAQQFPDLHSELNLSSLELGDSALYFCASSAGLQETQYFGPGTRLLVL.

The chain recombines TRBV7-2 with TRBJ2-2; 8 bases match TRBD2. V shed 5 bases, J shed 4 bases, and the junction held 3 bases outside the gene matches. The CDR3 totals 14 residues. From germline, CDR1 is SGHTA and CDR2 FQGNSA. The CDR3 loop reads CASSPGTSTGELFF. CDR3 coding DNA: TGTGCCAGCAGCCCCGGGACTAGCACCGGGGAGCTGTTTTTT.

Details on this clone: An end of the junction does not agree with germline; a read error may underlie this. The CDR3 protein is CASSAQGLAGAADF. DNA of the CDR3: TGTGCCAGCAGTGCCCAGGGACTAGCGGGAGCCGCGGACTTC. The V gene is TRBV28, the J gene TRBJ2-7; 14 bases align to TRBD2. Germline lookup yields CDR1 MDHEN and CDR2 SYDVKM. The CDR3 extends over 14 amino acids.

CDR3 residues: CAWSLGQGDYNEQFF. CDR3 coding DNA: TGTGCCTGGAGTTTGGGACAGGGGGACTACAATGAGCAGTTCTTC. The chain couples TRBV30 to TRBJ2-1; 11 bases fit TRBD1. The CDR3 loop spans 15 amino acids. Looked up from germline, CDR1 is GTSNPN and CDR2 is SVGIG (reference sequence). J gave up 3 bases and V 2 bases, and 3 bases lay outside the gene matches. The complete variable domain, with remaining parts taken from reference TRBV30 and TRBJ2-1, reads SQTIHQWPATLVQPVGSPLSLECTVEGTSNPNLYWYRQAAGRGLQLLFYSVGIGQISSEVPQNLSASRPQDRQFILSSKKLLLSDSGFYLCAWSLGQGDYNEQFFGPGTRLTVL.

The chain is built from TRBV5-1 and TRBJ1-1, with D possibly TRBD1 on 5 matching bases. CDR1 SGHRS and CDR2 YFSETQ come from the germline V gene. Between the trimmed V and J ends, which lost 4 bases and 7 bases, there was a span of 14 bases. This CDR3 is built from 13 residues. The CDR3 here is CASSLGHTDEAFF. CDR3 coding DNA: TGCGCCAGCAGCCTCGGACATACAGATGAAGCTTTCTTT.

This chain joins TRBV10-3 and TRBJ2-7, with TRBD2 matching 8 bases. Germline loops: CDR1 ENHRY, CDR2 SYGVKD. The trim removed 6 bases at V and 3 bases at J, leaving 7 bases unmatched. The CDR3 has 14 residues. The CDR3 nucleotides are TGTGCCATCAGGACACCCGGGACTAGCTACGAGCAGTACTTC. The encoded protein is CAIRTPGTSYEQYF.

The chain is built from TRBV7-8 and TRBJ2-1; 10 bases align to TRBD2. V was clipped by 5 bases and J by 2 bases; unmatched bases: 6. This CDR3 has 16 residues. The germline V gene has CDR1 SGHVS and CDR2 FQNEAQ. The CDR3 DNA is TGTGCCAGCAGCCTAGGGGGACTAGCGCCCTACAATGAGCAGTTCTTC. Encoded protein: CASSLGGLAPYNEQFF.

This sequence joins TRBV29-1 and TRBJ2-7, with 9 positions matching TRBD1. This CDR3 spans 14 amino acids. Trimming took 6 bases from V and 2 from J; bases not matched to a gene: 8. Germline CDR1 SQVTM, CDR2 ANQGSEA. The CDR3 DNA reads as TGCAGCGTGCGCCAACAGGGGGCCCCCTACGAGCAGTACTTC. Protein product: CSVRQQGAPYEQYF.

This clone was found once. The chain is built from TRBV7-9 and TRBJ2-7, with a possible D match to TRBD1 (6 bases). Germline lookup yields CDR1 SEHNR and CDR2 FQNEAQ (reference sequence). The CDR3 loop spans 16 amino acids. Trimming cost V 2 bases and J 2 bases, with 16 bases left between them. The CDR3 sequence is CASSLNQGFDPYEQYF. The DNA of the CDR3 is TGTGCCAGCAGCTTAAATCAGGGGTTCGACCCCTACGAGCAGTACTTC. Filled out from reference TRBV7-9 and TRBJ2-7, the complete variable domain reads DTGVSQNPRHKITKRGQNVTFRCDPISEHNRLYWYRQTLGQGPEFLTYFQNEAQLEKSRLLSDRFSAERPKGSFSTLEIQRTEQGDSAMYLCASSLNQGFDPYEQYFGPGTRLTVT.

The chain employs TRBV5-4 and TRBJ2-2; weak D call: TRBD2 (6 bases). The length of the CDR3 is 15 residues. V was clipped by 5 bases and J by 4 bases, with 15 bases between them. Germline-derived CDR1 and CDR2 are SGHNT and YYREEE (reference sequence). The CDR3 spells CASSPGGEATGELFF. The DNA for the CDR3 is TGTGCCAGCAGTCCAGGAGGGGAGGCCACCGGGGAGCTGTTTTTT.